The clone carrying this T cell receptor (beta chain) was observed a single time. Its antigen is unknown. The data are from a study of cytotoxic CD8 clonotypes in ibrutinib-treated CLL. Broader study findings: An increase in clonality occurred at ibrutinib response, followed by a return toward baseline at progression.

The repertoire was sequenced with immunoSEQ multiplex PCR; TCRdb's copy has only in-frame clones and lacks some. The table has about 49,000 clones, about two thirds seen once; the top ten hold 9.5% to 15%. Germline CDR1 and CDR2: MNHEY and SMNVEV (reference sequence). V gave up 5 bases and J gave up 0 bases, with 11 bases separating them. The CDR3 length is 15 residues. The gene calls are TRBV27 and TRBJ2-1, with D unresolved. The material sequenced was PBMCs, taken after 12 months of ibrutinib treatment. This sequence originates from a human donor with chronic lymphocytic leukemia. Here the CDR3 DNA reads TGTGCCAGCAGTCAACGGGCCCTCTCCTACAATGAGCAGTTCTTC. Protein sequence: CASSQRALSYNEQFF.